What follows are 10 T cell receptor beta chains derived from one specimen sequenced in a study of sequential checkpoint blockade in melanoma. The method was immunoSEQ multiplex PCR; TCRdb's version includes in-frame clones alone and lacks a portion of them. The table includes under 40,000 clones, 80% to 90% detected once. Noted treatment: randomized to nivolumab then ipilimumab (arm A) or the reverse (arm B). Sequenced material: CD8+ T cells sorted from blood (inferred from file names), taken from a patient given nivolumab and ipilimumab in sequence. Receptor source: a human donor with melanoma.

V and J are TRBV5-1 and TRBJ1-5; 10 bases map to TRBD1. This CDR3 contains 19 residues. CDR1 and CDR2 (germline): SGHRS, YFSETQ. J gave up 3 bases and V 4 bases, and 16 bases lay outside the gene matches. CDR3 DNA sequence: TGCGCCAGCAGCCTCCTCCGGGACAGGGGCGTTATAGACAATCAGCCCCAGCATTTT. Amino acids: CASSLLRDRGVIDNQPQHF. The complete variable domain, with remaining parts taken from reference TRBV5-1 and TRBJ1-5, reads KAGVTQTPRYLIKTRGQQVTLSCSPISGHRSVSWYQQTPGQGLQFLFEYFSETQRNKGNFPGRFSGRQFSNSRSEMNVSTLELGDSALYLCASSLLRDRGVIDNQPQHFGDGTRLSIL.

The chain links TRBV28 to TRBJ2-1; 8 positions agree with TRBD2. This CDR3 region has 11 residues. Germline V CDR1 and CDR2: MDHEN, SYDVKM. Trimming removed 7 bases from V and 7 bases from J; junction bases left unmatched: 0. This CDR3 reads CASTGGNEQFF. CDR3 nucleotides: TGTGCCAGCACGGGGGGGAATGAGCAGTTCTTC.

The V call is TRBV28, the J call TRBJ2-5; D gene ambiguous. The J call may be mistaken, given a closer DNA end match to TRBJ2-7. The CDR3 consists of 14 residues. Germline CDR1 and CDR2: MDHEN and SYDVKM. CDR3 sequence: CASSLPGRSYEQYF. CDR3 DNA sequence: TGTGCCAGCAGCCTCCCCGGCAGGTCCTACGAGCAGTACTTC.

The CDR3 here is CASSFSSGPLSYEQYF. As DNA, the CDR3 is TGTGCCAGCAGTTTCTCGTCAGGGCCCCTCTCCTACGAGCAGTACTTC. The J gene is TRBJ2-7, the V gene TRBV27; possibly TRBD1 for D (5 bases). CDR1 and CDR2 from the germline V gene are MNHEY and SMNVEV (reference sequence). V lost 3 bases, J lost 0 bases, and 15 bases lay in between. There are 16 residues in the CDR3.

This sequence joins TRBV28 and TRBJ2-1, with TRBD2 matching 11 bases. Germline CDR1 is MDHEN and CDR2 is SYDVKM. The CDR3 is 15 residues long. J lost 5 bases, V lost 5 bases, and 5 bases had no gene match. The CDR3 loop is CASSTGTSGDNEQFF. The CDR3 nucleotides are TGTGCCAGCAGTACCGGGACTAGCGGTGACAATGAGCAGTTCTTC.

This clone has only one observation. This chain joins TRBV28 and TRBJ1-5; unclear D gene. The CDR3 sequence is 15 residues long. Between the trimmed V and J ends, which lost 6 bases and 1 base, there was a span of 13 bases. The germline CDR1 and CDR2 sequences are MDHEN and SYDVKM. CDR3: CASSRVSQSNQPQHF. Here the CDR3 DNA reads TGTGCCAGCAGCCGGGTCTCCCAGAGCAATCAGCCCCAGCATTTT.

V gene TRBV27 combines with J gene TRBJ2-7; tentative D call: TRBD1 (5 bases). Germline V gene data show CDR1 as MNHEY and CDR2 as SMNVEV (reference sequence). The length of the CDR3 is 12 residues. Trimming removed 6 bases at V and 2 bases at J, with 8 bases between. Here the CDR3 reads CASRAGTYEQYF. In nucleotides, the CDR3 is TGTGCCAGCAGAGCAGGGACCTACGAGCAGTACTTC.

The CDR3 region is CASSPGTGDWDTQYF. CDR3 DNA: TGTGCCAGCAGTCCCGGGACTGGGGATTGGGATACGCAGTATTTT. The genes are TRBV9 and TRBJ2-3; D perhaps matches TRBD2 (6 bases). The CDR3 runs 15 residues. CDR1 SGDLS and CDR2 YYNGEE come from the germline V gene. With 5 bases removed from V and 6 bases from J, the gap between germline ends came to 19 bases.

This clone was detected once. V gene TRBV7-9 combines with J gene TRBJ2-2, with a weak D call TRBD2 (5 bases). Germline V CDR1 and CDR2: SEHNR, FQNEAQ (reference sequence). The CDR3 covers 16 residues. Trimming took 5 bases from V and 5 from J, leaving 18 bases between them. CDR3 in amino acids: CASSPPETITTGELFF. Written as DNA, the CDR3 is TGTGCCAGCAGCCCCCCGGAGACTATCACTACCGGGGAGCTGTTTTTT.

This sequence joins TRBV29-1 and TRBJ2-7, with a weak D call TRBD1 (5 bases). The V and J ends lost 6 bases and 7 bases respectively, with 16 bases between them. Per germline, CDR1 SQVTM and CDR2 ANQGSEA. The CDR3 length is 12 residues. CDR3 protein: CSVGVGAREQYF. The CDR3 DNA reads as TGCAGCGTAGGGGTCGGAGCGCGAGAGCAGTACTTC.